The TCR beta chain described here comes from a study of blood T cell repertoires in COVID-19. Sequencing was performed with immunoSEQ multiplex PCR; in TCRdb, only in-frame clones are kept and a portion is missing. The sample lists 37,000 or so clones, roughly 80% occurring once. CDR1 DFQATT and CDR2 SNEGSKA come from the germline V gene (reference sequence). This CDR3 has 11 amino acids. Trimming left V 1 base short and J 15 bases short, with 12 bases between. The sequencing input was peripheral blood. V usage is TRBV20-1 and J usage is TRBJ1-4, with D possibly TRBD1 on 6 matching bases. The source is a man in his fifties or sixties with active COVID-19. Here the CDR3 reads CSARGSAGVFF. The CDR3 DNA reads TGCAGTGCTAGAGGTAGCGCAGGGGTGTTTTTT.